This T cell receptor (beta chain) was documented in a study of cytomegalovirus exposure and HLA in healthy donors. Study observations and caveats: By HLA locus, TCR association rates varied in a later analysis, with DRB1 showing the most and HLA-C the fewest. The study labeled more than 150 TCR beta chains cytomegalovirus-associated.

The PCR used 60 Vbeta and 13 Jbeta primers. Clones were sequenced by immunoSEQ multiplex PCR, and TCRdb holds only the in-frame ones, with some missing. The sample has roughly 170,000 clones; less than 90% are singletons. The V gene end was trimmed by 8 bases and the J gene end by 0 bases; junction bases not matched to a gene: 7. CDR1 MDHEN and CDR2 SYDVKM come from the germline V gene. The CDR3 spans 15 residues. In the case of this clone: Its antigen is still unknown.

This clonotype was obtained from a woman between 45 and 65 years old in good health and CMV-seropositive. Sequencing used PBMCs. The chain uses TRBV28 and TRBJ2-1; 7 bases agree with TRBD1. CDR3 amino acids: CASLSGGLSYNEQFF. In DNA form, the CDR3 reads TGTGCCAGCTTGTCAGGGGGTCTCTCCTACAATGAGCAGTTCTTC.